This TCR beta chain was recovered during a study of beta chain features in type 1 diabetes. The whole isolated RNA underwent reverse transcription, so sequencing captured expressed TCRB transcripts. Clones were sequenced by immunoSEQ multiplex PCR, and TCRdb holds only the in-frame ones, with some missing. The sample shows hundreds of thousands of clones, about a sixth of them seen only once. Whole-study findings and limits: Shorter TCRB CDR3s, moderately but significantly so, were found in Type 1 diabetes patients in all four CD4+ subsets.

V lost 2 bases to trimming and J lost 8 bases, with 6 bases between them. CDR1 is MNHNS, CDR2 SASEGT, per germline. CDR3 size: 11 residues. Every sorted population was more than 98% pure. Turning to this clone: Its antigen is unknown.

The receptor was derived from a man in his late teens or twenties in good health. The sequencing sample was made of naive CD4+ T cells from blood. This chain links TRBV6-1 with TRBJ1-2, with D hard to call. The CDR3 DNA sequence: TGTGCCAGCAGTGAAAAAGTCGGCTACACCTTC. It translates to CASSEKVGYTF.